This T cell receptor (beta chain) came from a study of CD8+CD57+ T cells in acquired aplastic anemia (dated by TCRdb to 2016 to 2019). Describing the broader study: DNA extracted from sorted CD4+ and CD8+ cells had a mean of around 3.3 ug, with a range of 0.2 to 27.4 ug. CD8+CD57+ expansion was defined as a frequency above the mean frequency observed in healthy subjects. What the authors observed across the whole study: About 30 CD8+ CDR3 sequences were found in both patients and controls but appeared to be highly expressed in patients and within the immunodominant clones of the patients. No significant difference in CD8+ Simpson's diversity was found between patients and healthy controls (P=0.060).

Patients chosen for sequencing had shown expansion of CD8+CD57+ cells by flow cytometry. Every patient had a diagnosis of severe acquired aplastic anemia based on International Study of Aplastic Anemia and Agranulocytosis and Camitta criteria. No therapy had been received by the patients at the time of blood sampling. In this study, sorted CD4+ and CD8+ T cells from the blood of healthy subjects and of severe aplastic anemia patients had their TCR repertoires deep-sequenced. In the USA, patient enrollment took place under clinicaltrials.gov protocols 00001620, 01623167, 00001397, 00071045, 00081523 and 00961064. Ficoll-Paque density gradient centrifugation was used to isolate peripheral blood mononuclear cells. Before DNA extraction, CD4+ and CD8+ T cells were sorted with FACS or magnetic beads. The CDR3, cysteine through phenylalanine, is 15 amino acids long. This entry keeps only the CDR3 DNA: 45 bases, framed from base 1. Ends trimmed: V by 0 bases, J by 2 bases; bases unmatched to a gene: 5. CDR1 and CDR2 (SGDLS, YYNGEE) derive from the germline V gene.

Note on this clonotype: What antigen it recognizes has not been identified. Base qualities are missing; no much larger clone stands one base away.

Profiling of TCR beta VDJ combinations and CDR3 sequences used genomic DNA as the template. An Illumina HiSeq 2000 was the platform used for TCR repertoire sequencing. In the original analysis: TRBV/TRBJ rearrangement plots, CDR3 size and DJ length profiles, and Simpson's diversity index were used to assess repertoires. The most abundant DNA sequence in the deep sequencing data was taken as the immunodominant clone. CDR3 amino acid sequences were screened for sharing across subjects and were compared with published repertoires and the VDJdb database. TCRdb applied fastp at Q25 and MiXCR to the public reads, then kept only in-frame beta chains. Entries that share a CDR3 protein sequence are merged under the most common genes and DNA. TCRdb's processing, not the authors', yielded these V and J calls. The sample records about 160,000 distinct CDR3 sequences, around 48% of which are singletons. Around a third of the sample belongs to the ten largest clones.

The TCR sequence derives from a human donor with aplastic anemia. The chain is assembled from TRBV9 and TRBJ2-7, with 7 bases in between that match TRBD2. The specimen was sorted CD4+, CD8+, or CD8+CD57+ T cells (not recorded which) from PBMCs. CDR3 protein: CASSVGQRDAYEQYF. The base sequence is TGTGCCAGCAGCGTAGGTCAGCGGGATGCCTACGAGCAGTACTTC.